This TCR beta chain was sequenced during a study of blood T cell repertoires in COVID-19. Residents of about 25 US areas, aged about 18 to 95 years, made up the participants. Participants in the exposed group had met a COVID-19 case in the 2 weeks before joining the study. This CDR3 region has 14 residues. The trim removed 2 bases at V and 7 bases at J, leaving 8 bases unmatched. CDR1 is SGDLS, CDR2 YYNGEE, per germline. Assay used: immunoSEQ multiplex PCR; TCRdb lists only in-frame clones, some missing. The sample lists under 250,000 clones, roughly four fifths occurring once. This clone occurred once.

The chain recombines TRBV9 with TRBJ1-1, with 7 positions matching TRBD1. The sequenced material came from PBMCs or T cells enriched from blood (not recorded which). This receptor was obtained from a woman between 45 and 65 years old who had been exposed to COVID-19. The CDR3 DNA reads TGTGCCAGCAGCGTCGCCCCAGGGGGGAGTGAAGCTTTCTTT. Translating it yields CASSVAPGGSEAFF. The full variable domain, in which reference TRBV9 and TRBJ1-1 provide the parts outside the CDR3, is DSGVTQTPKHLITATGQRVTLRCSPRSGDLSVYWYQQSLDQGLQFLIQYYNGEERAKGNILERFSAQQFPDLHSELNLSSLELGDSALYFCASSVAPGGSEAFFGQGTRLTVV.